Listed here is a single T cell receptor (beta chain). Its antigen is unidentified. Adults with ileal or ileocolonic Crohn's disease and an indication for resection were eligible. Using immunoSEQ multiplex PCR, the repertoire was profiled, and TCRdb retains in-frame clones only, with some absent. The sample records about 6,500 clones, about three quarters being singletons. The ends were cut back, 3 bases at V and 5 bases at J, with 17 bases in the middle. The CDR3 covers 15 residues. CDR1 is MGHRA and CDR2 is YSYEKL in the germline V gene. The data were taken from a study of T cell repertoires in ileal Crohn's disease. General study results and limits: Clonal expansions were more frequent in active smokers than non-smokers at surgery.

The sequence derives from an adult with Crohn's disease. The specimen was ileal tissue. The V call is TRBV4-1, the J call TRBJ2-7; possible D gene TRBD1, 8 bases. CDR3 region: CASSHLRTGRDEQYF. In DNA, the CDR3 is TGCGCCAGCAGCCACCTTCGGACAGGGAGGGACGAGCAGTACTTC.